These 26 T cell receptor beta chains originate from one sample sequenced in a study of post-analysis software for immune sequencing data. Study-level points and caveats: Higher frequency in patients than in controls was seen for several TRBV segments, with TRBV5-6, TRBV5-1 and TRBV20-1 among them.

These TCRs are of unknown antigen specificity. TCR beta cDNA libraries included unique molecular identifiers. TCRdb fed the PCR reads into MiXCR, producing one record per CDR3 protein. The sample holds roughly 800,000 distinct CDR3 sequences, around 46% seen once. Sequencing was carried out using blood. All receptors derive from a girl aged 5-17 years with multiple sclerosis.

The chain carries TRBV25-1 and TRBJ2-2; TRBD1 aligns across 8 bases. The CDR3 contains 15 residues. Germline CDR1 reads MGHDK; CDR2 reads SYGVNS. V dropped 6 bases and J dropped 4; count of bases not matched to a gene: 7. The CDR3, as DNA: TGTGCCAGCAGCGGGGACAGGTTTCCCACCGGGGAGCTGTTTTTT. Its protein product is CASSGDRFPTGELFF.

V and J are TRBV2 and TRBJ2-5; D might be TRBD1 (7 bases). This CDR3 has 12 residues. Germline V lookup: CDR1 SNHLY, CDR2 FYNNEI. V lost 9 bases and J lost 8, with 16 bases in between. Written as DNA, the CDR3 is TGTGCCAGGGGGGGACAGATTGAAACCCAGTACTTC. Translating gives CARGGQIETQYF.

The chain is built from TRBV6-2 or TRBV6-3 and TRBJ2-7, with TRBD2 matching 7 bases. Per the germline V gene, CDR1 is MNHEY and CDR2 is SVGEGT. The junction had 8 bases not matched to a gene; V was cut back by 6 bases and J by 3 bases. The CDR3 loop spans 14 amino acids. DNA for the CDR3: TGTGCCAGCAGCCGGCGGGAGAGGGGCTACGAGCAGTACTTC. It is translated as CASSRRERGYEQYF.

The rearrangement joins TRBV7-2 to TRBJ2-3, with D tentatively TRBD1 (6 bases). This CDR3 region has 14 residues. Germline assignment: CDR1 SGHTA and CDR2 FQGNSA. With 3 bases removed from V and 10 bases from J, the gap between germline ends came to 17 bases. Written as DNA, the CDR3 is TGTGCCAGCAGCTTGCCGAACAGGGTGGACTCGCAGTATTTT. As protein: CASSLPNRVDSQYF.

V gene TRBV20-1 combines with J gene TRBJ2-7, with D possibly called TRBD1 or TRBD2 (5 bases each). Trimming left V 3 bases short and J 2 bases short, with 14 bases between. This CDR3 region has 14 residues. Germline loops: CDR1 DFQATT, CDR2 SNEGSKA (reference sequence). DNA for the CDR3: TGCAGTGCTAGTGCCGCTTGGGACCCCTACGAGCAGTACTTC. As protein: CSASAAWDPYEQYF.

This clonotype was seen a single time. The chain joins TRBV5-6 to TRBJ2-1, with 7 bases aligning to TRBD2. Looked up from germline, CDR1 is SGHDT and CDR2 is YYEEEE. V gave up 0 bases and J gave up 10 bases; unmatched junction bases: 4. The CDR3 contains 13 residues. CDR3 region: CASSLGGLVEQFF. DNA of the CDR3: TGTGCCAGCAGCTTGGGCGGACTAGTGGAGCAGTTCTTC.

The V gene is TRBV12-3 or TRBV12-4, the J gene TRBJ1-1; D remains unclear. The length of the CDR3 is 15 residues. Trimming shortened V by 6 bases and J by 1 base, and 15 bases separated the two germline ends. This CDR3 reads CASRQPAERNTEAFF. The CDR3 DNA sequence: TGTGCCAGCAGACAACCCGCCGAGCGGAACACTGAAGCTTTCTTT.

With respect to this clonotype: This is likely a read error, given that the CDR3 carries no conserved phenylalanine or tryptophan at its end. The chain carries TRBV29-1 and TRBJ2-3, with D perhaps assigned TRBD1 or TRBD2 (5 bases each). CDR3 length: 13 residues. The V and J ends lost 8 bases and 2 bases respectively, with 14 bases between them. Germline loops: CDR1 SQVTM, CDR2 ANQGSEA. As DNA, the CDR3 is TGCAGCATCCGGGACCAGGACACAGATACGCAGTATTTG. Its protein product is CSIRDQDTDTQYL.

The CDR3 region has the DNA TGCAGCGTTGAAGAGGTGGGCGGGGAGCAGTACTTC. Translation: CSVEEVGGEQYF. This chain links TRBV29-1 with TRBJ2-7, with D perhaps TRBD2 (5 bases). Per germline, CDR1 SQVTM and CDR2 ANQGSEA. The CDR3 has 12 amino acids. Between the trimmed V and J ends, which lost 0 bases and 7 bases, there was a span of 10 bases.

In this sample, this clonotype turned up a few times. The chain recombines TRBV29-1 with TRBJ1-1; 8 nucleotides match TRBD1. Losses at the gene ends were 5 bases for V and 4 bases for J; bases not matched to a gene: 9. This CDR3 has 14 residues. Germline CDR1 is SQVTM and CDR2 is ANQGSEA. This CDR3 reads CSVRQGPAATEAFF. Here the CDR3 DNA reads TGCAGCGTTCGACAGGGGCCCGCTGCCACTGAAGCTTTCTTT.

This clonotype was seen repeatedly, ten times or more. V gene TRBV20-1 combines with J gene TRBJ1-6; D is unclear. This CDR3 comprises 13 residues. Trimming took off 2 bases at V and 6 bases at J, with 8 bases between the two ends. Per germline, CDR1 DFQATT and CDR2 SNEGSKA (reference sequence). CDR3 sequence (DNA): TGCAGTGCTAGATCGGGGTTTAATTCACCCCTCCACTTT. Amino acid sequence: CSARSGFNSPLHF.

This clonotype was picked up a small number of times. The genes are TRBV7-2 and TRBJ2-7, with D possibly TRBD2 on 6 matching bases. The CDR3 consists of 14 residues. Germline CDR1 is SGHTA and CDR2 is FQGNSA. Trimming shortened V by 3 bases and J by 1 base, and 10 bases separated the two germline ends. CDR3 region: CASSFSSGSYEQYF. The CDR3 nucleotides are TGTGCCAGCAGCTTCAGTAGCGGATCCTACGAGCAGTACTTC. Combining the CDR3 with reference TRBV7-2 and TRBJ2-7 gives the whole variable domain GAGVSQSPSNKVTEKGKDVELRCDPISGHTALYWYRQSLGQGLEFLIYFQGNSAPDKSGLPSDRFSAERTGGSVSTLTIQRTQQEDSAVYLCASSFSSGSYEQYFGPGTRLTVT.

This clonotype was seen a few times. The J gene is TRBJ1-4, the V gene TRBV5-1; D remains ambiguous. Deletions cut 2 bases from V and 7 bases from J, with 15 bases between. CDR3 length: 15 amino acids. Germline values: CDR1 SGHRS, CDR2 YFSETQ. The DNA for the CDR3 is TGCGCCAGCAGCTTCGGCGGAACCGGGAGTGAAAAACTGTTTTTT. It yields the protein CASSFGGTGSEKLFF. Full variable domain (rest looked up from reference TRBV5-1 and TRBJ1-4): KAGVTQTPRYLIKTRGQQVTLSCSPISGHRSVSWYQQTPGQGLQFLFEYFSETQRNKGNFPGRFSGRQFSNSRSEMNVSTLELGDSALYLCASSFGGTGSEKLFFGSGTQLSVL.

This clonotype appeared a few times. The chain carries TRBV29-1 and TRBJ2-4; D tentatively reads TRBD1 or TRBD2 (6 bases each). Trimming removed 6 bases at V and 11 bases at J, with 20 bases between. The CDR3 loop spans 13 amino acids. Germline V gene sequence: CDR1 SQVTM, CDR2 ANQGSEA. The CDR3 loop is CSVPWGDTNFQYF. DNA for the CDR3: TGCAGCGTACCCTGGGGGGACACCAATTTTCAGTACTTC.

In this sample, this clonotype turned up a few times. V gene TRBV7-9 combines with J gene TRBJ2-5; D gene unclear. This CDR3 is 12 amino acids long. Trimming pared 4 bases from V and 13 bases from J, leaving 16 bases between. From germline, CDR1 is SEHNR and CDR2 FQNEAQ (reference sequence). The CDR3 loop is CASSYLSEHTYF. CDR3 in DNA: TGTGCCAGCAGCTACCTTTCGGAACATACGTACTTC.

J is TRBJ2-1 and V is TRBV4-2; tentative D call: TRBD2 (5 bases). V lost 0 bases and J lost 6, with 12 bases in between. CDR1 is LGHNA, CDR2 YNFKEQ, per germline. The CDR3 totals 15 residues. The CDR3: CASSQDSDTGNEQFF. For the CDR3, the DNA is TGTGCCAGCAGCCAAGATAGCGATACGGGCAATGAGCAGTTCTTC.

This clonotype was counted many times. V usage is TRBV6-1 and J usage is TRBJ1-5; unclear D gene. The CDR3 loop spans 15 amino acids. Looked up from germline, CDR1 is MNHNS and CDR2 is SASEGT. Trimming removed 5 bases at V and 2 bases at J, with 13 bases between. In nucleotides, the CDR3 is TGTGCCAGCAGTCGGAACAGCCTAGGCAATCAGCCCCAGCATTTT. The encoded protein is CASSRNSLGNQPQHF.

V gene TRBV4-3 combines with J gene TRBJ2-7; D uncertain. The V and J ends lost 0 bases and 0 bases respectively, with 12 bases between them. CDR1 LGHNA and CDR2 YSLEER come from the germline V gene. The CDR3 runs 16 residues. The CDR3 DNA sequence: TGCGCCAGCAGCCAAGATCCGGGCTCGGTCTCCTACGAGCAGTACTTC. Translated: CASSQDPGSVSYEQYF.

DNA of the CDR3: TGTGCCAGCAGTACCCGCGGAGGTGAGCAGTTCTTC. Encoded protein: CASSTRGGEQFF. This chain links TRBV27 with TRBJ2-1; D is possibly TRBD2 (5 bases). This CDR3 is 12 amino acids long. Looked up from germline, CDR1 is MNHEY and CDR2 is SMNVEV (reference sequence). V was cut by 5 bases and J by 9 bases, with 11 bases left in between.

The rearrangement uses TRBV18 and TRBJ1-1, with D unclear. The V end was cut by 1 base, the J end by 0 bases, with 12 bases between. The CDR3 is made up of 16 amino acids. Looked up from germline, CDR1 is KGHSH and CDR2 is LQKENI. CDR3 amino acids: CASSPQSFYLNTEAFF. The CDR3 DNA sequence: TGTGCCAGCTCACCACAATCGTTTTACCTGAACACTGAAGCTTTCTTT.

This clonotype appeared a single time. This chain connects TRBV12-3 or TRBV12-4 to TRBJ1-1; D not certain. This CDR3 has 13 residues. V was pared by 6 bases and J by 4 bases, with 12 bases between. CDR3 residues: CASSRLWGTEAFF. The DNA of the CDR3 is TGTGCCAGCAGCAGGCTATGGGGCACTGAAGCTTTCTTT.

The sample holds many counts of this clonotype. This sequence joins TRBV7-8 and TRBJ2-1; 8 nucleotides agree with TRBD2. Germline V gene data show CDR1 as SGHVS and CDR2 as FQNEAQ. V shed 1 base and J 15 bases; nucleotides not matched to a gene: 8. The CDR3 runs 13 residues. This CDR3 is CASSLERGLVGFF. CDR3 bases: TGTGCCAGCAGCTTAGAAAGGGGACTAGTGGGGTTCTTC.

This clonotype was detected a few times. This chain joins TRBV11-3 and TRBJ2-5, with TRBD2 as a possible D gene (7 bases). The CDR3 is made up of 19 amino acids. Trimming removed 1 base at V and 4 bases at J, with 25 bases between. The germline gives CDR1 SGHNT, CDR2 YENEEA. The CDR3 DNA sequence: TGTGCCAGCAGCTTAGTAGGGGGGGCTGCTAGCGGTGACTCAGAGACCCAGTACTTC. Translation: CASSLVGGAASGDSETQYF.

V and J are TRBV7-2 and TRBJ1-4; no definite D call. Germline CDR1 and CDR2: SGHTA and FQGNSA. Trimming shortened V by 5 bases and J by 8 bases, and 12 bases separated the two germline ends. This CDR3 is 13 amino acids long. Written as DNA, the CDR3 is TGTGCCAGCAGCCCAAGGACGGGCGAAAAACTGTTTTTT. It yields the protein CASSPRTGEKLFF.

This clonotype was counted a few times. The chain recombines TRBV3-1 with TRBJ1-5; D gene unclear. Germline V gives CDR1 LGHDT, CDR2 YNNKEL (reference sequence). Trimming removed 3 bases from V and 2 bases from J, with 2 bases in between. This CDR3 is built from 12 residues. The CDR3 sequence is CASSHGNQPQHF. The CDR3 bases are TGTGCCAGCAGCCACGGCAATCAGCCCCAGCATTTT. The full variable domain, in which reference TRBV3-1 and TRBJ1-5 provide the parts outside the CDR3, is DTAVSQTPKYLVTQMGNDKSIKCEQNLGHDTMYWYKQDSKKFLKIMFSYNNKELIINETVPNRFSPKSPDKAHLNLHINSLELGDSAVYFCASSHGNQPQHFGDGTRLSIL.

The CDR3 loop reads CASGALGVIYEQYF. CDR3 nucleotide sequence: TGTGCCAGCGGGGCGTTAGGGGTCATCTACGAGCAGTACTTC. This chain uses TRBV6-5 with TRBJ2-7; TRBD1 is a possible D gene (5 bases). The V gene's germline CDR1 is MNHEY and CDR2 SVGAGI. This CDR3 is 14 amino acids long. Trimming stripped 8 bases from V and 3 bases from J, with 17 bases between.